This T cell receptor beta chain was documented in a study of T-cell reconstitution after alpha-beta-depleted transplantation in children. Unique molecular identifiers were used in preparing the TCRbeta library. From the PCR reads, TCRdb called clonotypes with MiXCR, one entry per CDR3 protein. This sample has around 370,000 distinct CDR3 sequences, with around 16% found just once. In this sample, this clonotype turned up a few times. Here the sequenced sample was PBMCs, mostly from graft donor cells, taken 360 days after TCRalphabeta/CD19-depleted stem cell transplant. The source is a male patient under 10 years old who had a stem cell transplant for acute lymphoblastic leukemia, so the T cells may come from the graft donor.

The CDR3, as DNA: TGCGCCAGCAGCCAAGGAGGGGGCAGAAGCACAGATACGCAGTATTTT. Encoded protein: CASSQGGGRSTDTQYF. The V and J genes are TRBV4-3 and TRBJ2-3; 7 bases align to TRBD1. The germline V gene has CDR1 LGHNA and CDR2 YSLEER. V shed 1 base, J shed 0 bases, and the junction held 4 bases outside the gene matches. The CDR3 is 16 residues long.